A selection of T cell receptor beta chains follows, all from one sample in a study of monozygotic twins with inflammatory bowel disease. TCRdb reprocessed the 5' RACE reads; each CDR3 protein has one entry and no DNA is given. The sample spans 200,000 to 250,000 distinct CDR3 sequences; the ten largest clones claim approximately 1.5%. The sample was blood. These receptors were collected from a human donor with ulcerative colitis or Crohn's disease, or a healthy co-twin of an affected twin (not recorded which). Each CDR3 is given with its conserved first and last residue.

V	J	CDR3
TRBV15	TRBJ1-5	CATSRGGAGQPQHF
TRBV12-3/TRBV12-4	TRBJ1-5	CASSPSARERNQPQHF
TRBV4-1	TRBJ2-7	CASSQGWPVPGYEQYF
TRBV21-1	TRBJ1-1	CASRSPTEAFF
TRBV29-1	TRBJ1-1	CSVPDEDSSNTEAFF
TRBV12-3/TRBV12-4	TRBJ2-7	CASSSRLGNYEQYF
TRBV4-2	TRBJ1-1	CASSPQPGGTGGEAFF
TRBV18	TRBJ2-7	CASSRETGGYEQYF
TRBV5-1	TRBJ2-3	CASSLGNTDTQYF
TRBV20-1	TRBJ2-1	CSATLGASGPYNEQFF
TRBV29-1	TRBJ1-1	CSVVGPASPYTEAFF
TRBV5-1	TRBJ2-5	CASSLGYGRHQETQYF
TRBV11-2	TRBJ2-3	CASSSIRGTSGAHTDTQYF
TRBV5-4	TRBJ1-1	CASSPTATEAFF
TRBV20-1	TRBJ2-1	CSARVTLRSYNEQFF
TRBV20-1	TRBJ2-7	CSASHGNSYEQYF
TRBV11-2	TRBJ2-1	CASSLVGSSGGYNEQFF
TRBV20-1	TRBJ2-1	CSASQIAGGYNEQFF
TRBV18	TRBJ1-1	CASSPQNTEAFF
TRBV7-9	TRBJ1-2	CASSFLTGPNPYGYTF
TRBV12-3/TRBV12-4	TRBJ2-2	CASSLGQLKWELFF
TRBV5-1	TRBJ2-7	CASSEGPGRDEQYF
TRBV24-1	TRBJ2-1	CATSDPTNHEQFF
TRBV5-1	TRBJ2-1	CASSMQGTYNEQFF
TRBV5-1	TRBJ1-6	CASSFGEQGSYNSPLHF
TRBV12-3/TRBV12-4	TRBJ1-3	CASSFRRGVSGNTIYF
TRBV5-1	TRBJ2-7	CASSSGGAGNEQYF
TRBV19	TRBJ1-2	CASTSGGEIGYGYTF
TRBV7-2	TRBJ1-6	CASSLLGQYNSPLHF
TRBV4-1	TRBJ2-3	CASSQEWRGSDTQYF
TRBV20-1	TRBJ1-4	CSANTPATNEKLFF
TRBV20-1	TRBJ1-6	CSARIASSYNSPLHF
TRBV7-7	TRBJ2-3	CASSPLSGTQYF
TRBV12-3/TRBV12-4	TRBJ2-7	CASSCNPCWTGEVYEQYF
TRBV29-1	TRBJ2-3	CSVETGQETDTQYF
TRBV7-9	TRBJ1-5	CASSLGGQPDQPQHF
TRBV5-6	TRBJ2-3	CASSLVGSIRTDTQYF
TRBV5-1	TRBJ2-1	CASSQQSGQSLNEQFF
TRBV6-5	TRBJ2-3	CASSYSGVSTDTQYF
TRBV29-1	TRBJ2-7	CSVAVLAGGEQYF
TRBV27	TRBJ2-2	CASSLYDPGQDLTGELFF
TRBV7-2	TRBJ1-4	CASSWEVREKLFF
TRBV2	TRBJ1-4	CASSSNSLRGEKLFF
TRBV12-3/TRBV12-4	TRBJ2-6	CASSMGANVLTF
TRBV5-1	TRBJ1-1	CASSALGGQNTEAFF
TRBV12-3/TRBV12-4	TRBJ1-4	CASSFWQGNEKLFF
TRBV12-3/TRBV12-4	TRBJ1-1	CASSPNRAGWEEAFF
TRBV20-1	TRBJ1-2	CSATPGTSNYGYTF
TRBV12-3/TRBV12-4	TRBJ2-1	CASRLHGQGPLYEQFF
TRBV2	TRBJ2-7	CASSETDEQYF
TRBV5-4	TRBJ1-1	CASSLEAMNTEAFF
TRBV5-4	TRBJ2-1	CASSDDRGTYNEQFF
TRBV12-3/TRBV12-4	TRBJ2-2	CASSFSEVGGELFF
TRBV7-8	TRBJ2-5	CASSPPRDQETQYF